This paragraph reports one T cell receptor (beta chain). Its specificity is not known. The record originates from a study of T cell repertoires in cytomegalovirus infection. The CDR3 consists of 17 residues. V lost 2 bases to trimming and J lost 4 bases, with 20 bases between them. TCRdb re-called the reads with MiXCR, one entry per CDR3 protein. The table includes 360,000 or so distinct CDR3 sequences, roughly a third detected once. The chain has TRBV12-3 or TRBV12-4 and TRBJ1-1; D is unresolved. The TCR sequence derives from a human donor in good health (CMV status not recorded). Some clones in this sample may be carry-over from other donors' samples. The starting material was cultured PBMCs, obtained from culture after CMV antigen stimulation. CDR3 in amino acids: CASSLPLGGRASTEAFF. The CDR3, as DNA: TGTGCCAGCAGTTTACCCCTAGGAGGAAGGGCGTCCACTGAAGCTTTCTTT.